One sample yielded the 15 T cell receptor beta chains listed below, sequenced in a study of cytomegalovirus exposure and HLA in healthy donors. Measured with immunoSEQ multiplex PCR; TCRdb has only the in-frame clones, and not every one. The data hold about 160,000 clones, with about 90% observed a single time. Sequencing was carried out using PBMCs. The receptors were sampled from a man between 18 and 29 years old in good health and CMV-seropositive.

The chain uses TRBV6-1 and TRBJ1-5, with 9 bases aligning to TRBD1. The trim removed 4 bases at V and 0 bases at J, leaving 10 bases unmatched. In germline, CDR1 is MNHNS, CDR2 SASEGT. The CDR3 totals 18 residues. CDR3 in DNA: TGTGCCAGCAGTGTCGGACAGGGGATTCCTTATAGCAATCAGCCCCAGCATTTT. This translates into CASSVGQGIPYSNQPQHF.

The chain employs TRBV7-3 and TRBJ2-3, with 13 nucleotides matching TRBD2. Germline trimming cut 5 bases from V and 1 base from J; bases unmatched to any gene: 3. Per the germline V gene, CDR1 is SGHTA and CDR2 is FQGTGA. The CDR3 sequence is 16 residues long. In DNA form, the CDR3 reads TGTGCCAGCAGCCTTGGACTAGCGGGAGGCACAGATACGCAGTATTTT. As protein: CASSLGLAGGTDTQYF. Combining the CDR3 with reference TRBV7-3 and TRBJ2-3 gives the whole variable domain GAGVSQTPSNKVTEKGKYVELRCDPISGHTALYWYRQSLGQGPEFLIYFQGTGAADDSGLPNDRFFAVRPEGSVSTLKIQRTERGDSAVYLCASSLGLAGGTDTQYFGPGTRLTVL.

This chain links TRBV28 with TRBJ1-4; TRBD1 matches at 8 bases. This CDR3 is 14 amino acids long. The germline V gene encodes CDR1 MDHEN and CDR2 SYDVKM. After removal of 6 bases from V and 6 bases from J, the junction contained 6 bases not matched to a gene. The chain's CDR3 is CASSQTGGDEKLFF. The CDR3 coding sequence is TGTGCCAGCAGCCAAACAGGGGGAGATGAAAAACTGTTTTTT.

The genes are TRBV28 and TRBJ2-5, with TRBD2 as a possible D gene (5 bases). V lost 1 base and J lost 3, with 9 bases in between. The CDR3 length is 14 residues. Germline V lookup: CDR1 MDHEN, CDR2 SYDVKM. The CDR3 sequence: CASSLFSGKETQYF. The CDR3 nucleotides read TGTGCCAGCAGTTTATTTTCGGGGAAAGAGACCCAGTACTTC.

The gene calls are TRBV28 and TRBJ2-7; D possibly corresponds to TRBD1 (5 bases). Deletions cut 6 bases from V and 1 base from J, with 19 bases between. From germline, CDR1 is MDHEN and CDR2 SYDVKM. The CDR3 is made up of 16 amino acids. Here the CDR3 reads CASSKLNRYSSYEQYF. The DNA of the CDR3 is TGTGCCAGCAGCAAGCTGAACAGGTACTCGTCCTACGAGCAGTACTTC. Full variable domain (remainder filled in from reference TRBV28 and TRBJ2-7): DVKVTQSSRYLVKRTGEKVFLECVQDMDHENMFWYRQDPGLGLRLIYFSYDVKMKEKGDIPEGYSVSREKKERFSLILESASTNQTSMYLCASSKLNRYSSYEQYFGPGTRLTVT.

This clone was counted a few times. This rearrangement joins TRBV19 to TRBJ1-5, with D hard to call. V lost 3 bases to trimming and J lost 6 bases, with 9 bases between them. Germline CDR1 LNHDA, CDR2 SQIVND (reference sequence). This CDR3 is built from 13 residues. The CDR3 sequence: CASSIEELQPQHF. In DNA form, the CDR3 reads TGTGCCAGTAGTATCGAGGAGCTTCAGCCCCAGCATTTT.

At least ten counts were recorded for this clone. The chain employs TRBV6-4 and TRBJ2-3, with 11 bases aligning to TRBD2. The CDR3 extends over 16 amino acids. V trimming: 0 bases; J trimming: 6 bases; junction bases outside the gene matches: 5. From germline, CDR1 is MRHNA and CDR2 SNTAGT. For the CDR3, the DNA is TGTGCCAGCAGTGACTCGAGGGCTAGCGGGAGGGATACGCAGTATTTT. Translation: CASSDSRASGRDTQYF.

The V gene is TRBV30, the J gene TRBJ1-2; possibly TRBD1 for D (6 bases). CDR1 and CDR2 (germline): GTSNPN, SVGIG (reference sequence). The CDR3 runs 13 residues. Trimming took 3 bases from V and 4 from J, leaving 12 bases between them. CDR3 nucleotides: TGTGCCTGGAGAGACCGGACAGTCTATGGCTACACCTTC. It yields the protein CAWRDRTVYGYTF.

This clone was picked up a small number of times. The chain joins TRBV7-6 to TRBJ2-7; 11 bases agree with TRBD1. This CDR3 is built from 13 residues. V shed 5 bases and J 5 bases; nucleotides not matched to a gene: 2. CDR1 SGHVS and CDR2 FNYEAQ come from the germline V gene. For the CDR3, the DNA is TGTGCCAGCAGCAGGACAGGGGGCGACGAGCAGTACTTC. Translating it yields CASSRTGGDEQYF.

V and J are TRBV28 and TRBJ2-7, with 7 positions matching TRBD1. Germline V gives CDR1 MDHEN, CDR2 SYDVKM. The J segment lost 1 base and the V segment lost 7 bases, leaving 7 bases of the junction unmatched. This CDR3 spans 14 amino acids. The CDR3 loop reads CASNDRDWSYEQYF. In DNA form, the CDR3 reads TGTGCCAGCAACGACAGGGATTGGTCCTACGAGCAGTACTTC.

The V and J genes are TRBV28 and TRBJ2-7; D unresolved. The length of the CDR3 is 12 residues. The V gene's germline CDR1 is MDHEN and CDR2 SYDVKM. The V and J ends lost 3 bases and 3 bases respectively, with 6 bases between them. CDR3 in amino acids: CASSFLFYEQYF. The DNA of the CDR3 is TGTGCCAGCAGTTTTCTATTCTACGAGCAGTACTTC.

V usage is TRBV19 and J usage is TRBJ1-5; 10 positions match TRBD1. Germline values: CDR1 LNHDA, CDR2 SQIVND (reference sequence). The CDR3 length is 17 residues. The junction had 10 bases not matched to a gene; V was cut back by 8 bases and J by 0 bases. The CDR3 is CASALRQGANSNQPQHF. DNA of the CDR3: TGTGCCAGTGCGTTACGACAGGGGGCGAATAGCAATCAGCCCCAGCATTTT.

The DNA of the CDR3 is TGTGCCAGCAGTTCCGTAGATACGCAGTATTTT. It specifies CASSSVDTQYF. This chain uses TRBV6-5 with TRBJ2-3; no clear D. Trimming removed 4 bases at V and 5 bases at J, with 4 bases between. From germline, CDR1 is MNHEY and CDR2 SVGAGI. CDR3 length: 11 amino acids.

V gene TRBV19 combines with J gene TRBJ2-1; D may be TRBD2 (6 bases). Trimming took 5 bases from V and 6 from J, leaving 14 bases between them. From germline, CDR1 is LNHDA and CDR2 SQIVND (reference sequence). This CDR3 is built from 14 residues. CDR3: CASSSAGSANEQFF. The CDR3 nucleotides are TGTGCCAGTAGTTCAGCGGGTAGCGCCAATGAGCAGTTCTTC.

The chain joins TRBV2 to TRBJ2-1; 13 bases are shared with TRBD2. The CDR3 totals 14 residues. Germline-derived CDR1 and CDR2 are SNHLY and FYNNEI. Losses at the gene ends were 8 bases for V and 9 bases for J; bases not matched to a gene: 7. The CDR3 coding sequence is TGTGCCAGCGGCGGACTAGCGGGAGAAGGTGAGCAGTTCTTC. Protein: CASGGLAGEGEQFF.